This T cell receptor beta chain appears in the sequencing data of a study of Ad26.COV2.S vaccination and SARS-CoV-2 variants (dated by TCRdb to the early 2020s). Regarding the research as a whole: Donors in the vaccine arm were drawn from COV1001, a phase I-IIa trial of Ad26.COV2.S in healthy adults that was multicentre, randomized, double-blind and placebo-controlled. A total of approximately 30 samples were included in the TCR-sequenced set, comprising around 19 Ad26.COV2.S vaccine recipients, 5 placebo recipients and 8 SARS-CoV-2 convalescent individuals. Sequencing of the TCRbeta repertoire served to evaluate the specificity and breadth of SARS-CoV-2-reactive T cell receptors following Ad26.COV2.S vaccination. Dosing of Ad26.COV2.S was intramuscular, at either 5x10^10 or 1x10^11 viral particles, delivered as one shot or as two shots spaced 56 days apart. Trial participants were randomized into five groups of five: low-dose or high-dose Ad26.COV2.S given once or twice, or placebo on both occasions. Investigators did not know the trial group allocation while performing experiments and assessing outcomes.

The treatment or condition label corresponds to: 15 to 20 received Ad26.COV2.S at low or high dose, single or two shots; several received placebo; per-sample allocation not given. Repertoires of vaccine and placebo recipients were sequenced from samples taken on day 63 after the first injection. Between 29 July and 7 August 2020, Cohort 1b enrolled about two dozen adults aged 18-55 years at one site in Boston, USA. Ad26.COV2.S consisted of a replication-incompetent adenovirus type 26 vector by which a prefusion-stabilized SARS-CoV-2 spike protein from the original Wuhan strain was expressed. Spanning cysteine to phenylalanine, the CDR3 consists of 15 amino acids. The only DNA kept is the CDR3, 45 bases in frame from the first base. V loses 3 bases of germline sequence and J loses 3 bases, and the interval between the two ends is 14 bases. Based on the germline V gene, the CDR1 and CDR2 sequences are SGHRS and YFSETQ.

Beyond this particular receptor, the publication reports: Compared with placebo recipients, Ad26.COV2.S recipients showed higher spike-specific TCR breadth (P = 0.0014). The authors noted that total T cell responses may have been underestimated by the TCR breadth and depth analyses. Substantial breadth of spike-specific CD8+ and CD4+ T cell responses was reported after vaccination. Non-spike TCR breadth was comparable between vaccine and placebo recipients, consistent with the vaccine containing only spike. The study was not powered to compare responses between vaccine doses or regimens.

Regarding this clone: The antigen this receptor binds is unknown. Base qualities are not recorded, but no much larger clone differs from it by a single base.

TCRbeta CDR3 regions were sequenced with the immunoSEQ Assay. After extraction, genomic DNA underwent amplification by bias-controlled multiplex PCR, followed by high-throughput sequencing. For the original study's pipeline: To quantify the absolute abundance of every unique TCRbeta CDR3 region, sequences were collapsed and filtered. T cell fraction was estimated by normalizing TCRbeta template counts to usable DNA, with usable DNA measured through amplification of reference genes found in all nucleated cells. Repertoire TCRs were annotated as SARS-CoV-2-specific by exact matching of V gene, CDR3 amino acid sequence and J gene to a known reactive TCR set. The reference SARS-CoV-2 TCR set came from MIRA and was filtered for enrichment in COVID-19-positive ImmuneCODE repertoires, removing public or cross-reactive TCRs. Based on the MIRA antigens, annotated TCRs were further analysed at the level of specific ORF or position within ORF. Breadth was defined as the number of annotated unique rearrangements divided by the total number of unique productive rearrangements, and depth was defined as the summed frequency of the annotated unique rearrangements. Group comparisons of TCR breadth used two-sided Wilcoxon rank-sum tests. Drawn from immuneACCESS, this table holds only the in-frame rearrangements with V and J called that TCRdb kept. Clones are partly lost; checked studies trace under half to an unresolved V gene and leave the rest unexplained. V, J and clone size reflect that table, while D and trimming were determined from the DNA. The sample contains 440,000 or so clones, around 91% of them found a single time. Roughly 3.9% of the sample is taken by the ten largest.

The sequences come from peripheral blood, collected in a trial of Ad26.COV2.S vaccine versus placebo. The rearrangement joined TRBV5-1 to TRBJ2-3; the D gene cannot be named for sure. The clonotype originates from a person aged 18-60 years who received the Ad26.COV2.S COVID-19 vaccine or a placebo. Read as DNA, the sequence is TGCGCCAGCAGCTCCACCCTGATGGTGACAGATACGCAGTATTTT. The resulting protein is CASSSTLMVTDTQYF.